These 32 T cell receptor beta chains were all obtained from the same sample, sequenced in a study of shared clonotypes between healthy human individuals. TCRdb's copy holds only in-frame clones and misses some; the assay was immunoSEQ multiplex PCR. This sample has around 650,000 clones; 90% to 97% occur once, and the top ten carry about 0.12%. CD45RO-negative, CCR7-selected cells formed the naive CD8 fraction, which excluded terminally differentiated effector memory CD45RA+ cells. The sequenced material came from naive CD8+ T cells sorted from blood. Receptor source: a woman younger than 45 in good health.

The chain carries TRBV27 and TRBJ2-1, with D possibly TRBD1 on 5 matching bases. The germline gives CDR1 MNHEY, CDR2 SMNVEV (reference sequence). V was cut by 0 bases and J by 3 bases, with 9 bases left in between. CDR3 size: 15 residues. CDR3 protein: CASSLSQEIYNEQFF. DNA of the CDR3: TGTGCCAGCAGTTTATCACAGGAGATCTACAATGAGCAGTTCTTC.

The chain couples TRBV13 to TRBJ2-7; 9 bases line up with TRBD2. The ends lost 3 bases at V and 2 bases at J; junction bases unmatched: 5. Germline V gives CDR1 PRHDT, CDR2 FYEKMQ (reference sequence). The CDR3 totals 15 residues. Here the CDR3 DNA reads TGTGCCAGCAGCTTTCGCGGGAGGGACCCCTACGAGCAGTACTTC. Protein sequence: CASSFRGRDPYEQYF.

This rearrangement joins TRBV10-3 to TRBJ2-7, with 9 bases fitting TRBD2. The CDR3 has 16 residues. Germline loops: CDR1 ENHRY, CDR2 SYGVKD. J gave up 5 bases and V 4 bases, and 12 bases lay outside the gene matches. The CDR3 is CAISGLGAGGSNEQYF. Written as DNA, the CDR3 is TGTGCCATCAGTGGCTTGGGAGCGGGAGGTTCCAACGAGCAGTACTTC.

V is TRBV7-9 and J is TRBJ2-7, with TRBD2 as a possible D gene (5 bases). Deletions cut 5 bases from V and 2 bases from J, with 13 bases between. Germline V gene lookup returns CDR1 SEHNR and CDR2 FQNEAQ (reference sequence). The CDR3 covers 14 residues. DNA for the CDR3: TGTGCCAGCAGCCGTGACGGACTTACCTACGAGCAGTACTTC. This codes for CASSRDGLTYEQYF.

The chain uses TRBV7-2 and TRBJ2-5; TRBD2 agrees at 11 bases. The germline V gene encodes CDR1 SGHTA and CDR2 FQGNSA. The V and J ends lost 1 base and 4 bases, in that order; junction bases with no gene match: 11. This CDR3 is 18 amino acids long. CDR3 loop: CASSLGLAGGELLETQYF. The CDR3 region has the DNA TGTGCCAGCAGCTTAGGGTTAGCGGGAGGGGAGTTGTTAGAGACCCAGTACTTC.

The V gene is TRBV28, the J gene TRBJ1-1, with unresolved D. Trimming cost V 5 bases and J 2 bases, with 6 bases left between them. Germline assignment: CDR1 MDHEN and CDR2 SYDVKM. The CDR3 extends over 12 amino acids. CDR3 sequence (DNA): TGTGCCAGCAGTGACTTAAACACTGAAGCTTTCTTT. Translated: CASSDLNTEAFF.

The V and J genes are TRBV6-6 and TRBJ2-3, with 12 bases matching TRBD2. V shed 5 bases, J shed 6 bases, and the junction held 6 bases outside the gene matches. Per the germline V gene, CDR1 is MNHNY and CDR2 is SVGAGI (reference sequence). This CDR3 is 15 amino acids long. The CDR3 protein is CASSRLAGERDTQYF. Written as DNA, the CDR3 is TGTGCCAGCAGTAGACTAGCGGGAGAGAGGGATACGCAGTATTTT.

This chain links TRBV5-4 with TRBJ2-7; 9 positions agree with TRBD1. The CDR3 has 15 amino acids. V gave up 3 bases and J gave up 3 bases; unmatched junction bases: 7. Germline V gives CDR1 SGHNT, CDR2 YYREEE (reference sequence). This CDR3 is CASSYPGTGIYEQYF. The CDR3 bases are TGTGCCAGCAGCTACCCCGGGACAGGGATCTACGAGCAGTACTTC.

This chain joins TRBV13 and TRBJ2-1; 7 bases fit TRBD2. The length of the CDR3 is 17 residues. J gave up 0 bases and V 0 bases, and 5 bases lay outside the gene matches. Germline lookup yields CDR1 PRHDT and CDR2 FYEKMQ (reference sequence). The DNA of the CDR3 is TGTGCCAGCAGCTTAGGGTGGGACTATAGCTCCTACAATGAGCAGTTCTTC. It specifies CASSLGWDYSSYNEQFF. Together with reference TRBV13 and TRBJ2-1, the CDR3 gives the full variable domain: AAGVIQSPRHLIKEKRETATLKCYPIPRHDTVYWYQQGPGQDPQFLISFYEKMQSDKGSIPDRFSAQQFSDYHSELNMSSLELGDSALYFCASSLGWDYSSYNEQFFGPGTRLTVL.

The chain recombines TRBV9 with TRBJ2-3; TRBD2 matches at 13 bases. Trimming removed 4 bases from V and 1 base from J; junction bases left unmatched: 9. Germline V gene data show CDR1 as SGDLS and CDR2 as YYNGEE. The CDR3 has 18 amino acids. CDR3 residues: CASSSDTGLAGRTDTQYF. CDR3 coding DNA: TGTGCCAGCAGCTCCGATACGGGACTAGCGGGACGCACAGATACGCAGTATTTT.

The chain has TRBV27 and TRBJ1-1; 11 positions agree with TRBD1. The CDR3 runs to 16 residues. Germline V CDR1 and CDR2: MNHEY, SMNVEV (reference sequence). With 5 bases clipped from V and 1 base from J, the junction kept 6 bases outside the gene matches. The CDR3 sequence: CASSKWTGGPNTEAFF. The DNA for the CDR3 is TGTGCCAGCAGTAAATGGACAGGGGGCCCGAACACTGAAGCTTTCTTT.

The chain has TRBV5-1 and TRBJ2-7; the match to TRBD1 covers 10 bases. The CDR3 covers 16 residues. V was clipped by 4 bases and J by 0 bases; unmatched bases: 7. CDR1 is SGHRS and CDR2 is YFSETQ in the germline V gene. The CDR3 bases are TGCGCCAGCAGCCCGGGACAGGGGCTAAGCTCCTACGAGCAGTACTTC. As protein: CASSPGQGLSSYEQYF.

This chain links TRBV14 with TRBJ1-2, with D possibly being TRBD1 (5 bases). Germline V CDR1 and CDR2: SGHDN, FVKESK. The V end was cut by 3 bases, the J end by 7 bases, with 15 bases between. The CDR3 is 14 residues long. The CDR3 loop is CASSQRGAGTGYTF. The CDR3 DNA reads as TGTGCCAGCAGCCAGCGCGGGGCAGGGACTGGCTACACCTTC.

This clone was observed once. The CDR3 DNA sequence: TGTGCCAGCAGTGGAAAATTGGACAGCCTGAACACTGAAGCTTTCTTT. This translates into CASSGKLDSLNTEAFF. This chain connects TRBV9 to TRBJ1-1, with a weak D call TRBD1 (6 bases). The CDR3 sequence is 16 residues long. The germline V and J ends were trimmed by 5 bases and 0 bases, with 17 bases remaining between them. Germline-derived CDR1 and CDR2 are SGDLS and YYNGEE.

The chain links TRBV4-2 to TRBJ2-7, with D unresolved. The CDR3 length is 14 residues. Germline CDR1 is LGHNA and CDR2 is YNFKEQ. V was cut by 0 bases and J by 2 bases, with 8 bases left in between. The CDR3 reads CASSQEVGTYEQYF. The DNA of the CDR3 is TGTGCCAGCAGCCAAGAAGTCGGAACCTACGAGCAGTACTTC.

The V and J genes are TRBV10-3 and TRBJ2-5; D remains unclear. The CDR3 is 15 amino acids. With 0 bases removed from V and 2 bases from J, the gap between germline ends came to 10 bases. Germline CDR1 reads ENHRY; CDR2 reads SYGVKD. The CDR3 sequence is CAISESFSEQETQYF. The CDR3 DNA reads TGTGCCATCAGTGAGTCGTTCAGCGAACAAGAGACCCAGTACTTC.

The J gene is TRBJ1-1, the V gene TRBV27, with D possibly being TRBD1 (5 bases). Trimming left V 1 base short and J 0 bases short, with 15 bases between. Germline-derived CDR1 and CDR2 are MNHEY and SMNVEV (reference sequence). The CDR3 length is 17 residues. The CDR3 region has the DNA TGTGCCAGCAGTTTATTGACAGAGGTTGGGATGAACACTGAAGCTTTCTTT. It codes for CASSLLTEVGMNTEAFF.

This chain joins TRBV28 and TRBJ2-1, with 9 bases lining up with TRBD1. Trimming cost V 6 bases and J 12 bases; bases outside gene matches: 6. The CDR3 sequence is 12 residues long. The germline gives CDR1 MDHEN, CDR2 SYDVKM. The CDR3 here is CASRGQGRGQFF. CDR3 DNA: TGTGCCAGCAGAGGACAGGGGAGGGGGCAGTTCTTC.

V is TRBV27 and J is TRBJ2-5; 8 bases agree with TRBD2. The CDR3 runs to 16 residues. After removal of 3 bases from V and 0 bases from J, the junction contained 6 bases not matched to a gene. The germline V gene encodes CDR1 MNHEY and CDR2 SMNVEV (reference sequence). The CDR3 protein is CASSFSAGEYQETQYF. DNA of the CDR3: TGTGCCAGCAGTTTTTCAGCGGGAGAGTACCAAGAGACCCAGTACTTC.

The chain recombines TRBV30 with TRBJ2-1, with D possibly being TRBD2 (5 bases). The CDR3 covers 13 residues. Trimming removed 0 bases at V and 4 bases at J, with 7 bases between. The germline CDR1 and CDR2 sequences are GTSNPN and SVGIG (reference sequence). The DNA for the CDR3 is TGTGCCTGGAGTGTAGGCGGGTACAATGAGCAGTTCTTC. The encoded protein is CAWSVGGYNEQFF.

The chain carries TRBV4-2 and TRBJ2-1; 13 nucleotides match TRBD2. CDR1 LGHNA and CDR2 YNFKEQ come from the germline V gene. V lost 2 bases to trimming and J lost 7 bases; unmatched junction nucleotides: 5. This CDR3 comprises 16 residues. The DNA of the CDR3 is TGTGCCAGCAGCCAATCGACTAGCGGGAGGTGGAATGAGCAGTTCTTC. Translated: CASSQSTSGRWNEQFF.

The chain has TRBV28 and TRBJ1-1, with TRBD1 as a possible D gene (5 bases). The CDR3 length is 13 residues. Trimming left V 3 bases short and J 7 bases short, with 12 bases between. Germline CDR1 is MDHEN and CDR2 is SYDVKM. The CDR3 DNA reads as TGTGCCAGCAGTTTTAGGACATCCAGTGAAGCTTTCTTT. Translating it yields CASSFRTSSEAFF.

The chain joins TRBV19 to TRBJ2-7; D is uncertain. The CDR3 is made up of 13 amino acids. V was cut by 6 bases and J by 0 bases, with 9 bases left in between. Germline V gene sequence: CDR1 LNHDA, CDR2 SQIVND (reference sequence). The CDR3 sequence: CASRSPFSYEQYF. CDR3 nucleotides: TGTGCCAGTAGATCCCCATTCTCCTACGAGCAGTACTTC.

The chain employs TRBV9 and TRBJ2-3; 7 bases are a match to TRBD1. This CDR3 comprises 15 residues. V trimming: 3 bases; J trimming: 5 bases; junction bases outside the gene matches: 9. Germline lookup yields CDR1 SGDLS and CDR2 YYNGEE. CDR3 DNA sequence: TGTGCCAGCAGCGCCGCAAGACAGGGATTAGATACGCAGTATTTT. Protein sequence: CASSAARQGLDTQYF.

V and J are TRBV7-6 and TRBJ2-5; TRBD2 agrees at 7 bases. Trimming at V came to 4 bases and at J to 4 bases, leaving 3 bases not matched to a gene. Germline V CDR1 and CDR2: SGHVS, FNYEAQ. The CDR3 extends over 13 amino acids. CDR3: CASSSSGGETQYF. DNA of the CDR3: TGTGCCAGCAGCTCGTCGGGGGGAGAGACCCAGTACTTC.

The V call is TRBV10-3, the J call TRBJ2-2, with TRBD2 matching 11 bases. CDR3 length: 14 amino acids. V dropped 7 bases and J dropped 4; count of bases not matched to a gene: 2. The germline V gene has CDR1 ENHRY and CDR2 SYGVKD. The CDR3 region is CAIMGTSGTGELFF. In DNA form, the CDR3 reads TGTGCCATCATGGGGACTAGCGGCACCGGGGAGCTGTTTTTT.

Note on this clone: The sample carries other DNA sequences with the same CDR3. The V and J genes are TRBV15 and TRBJ1-5; D is perhaps TRBD1 (5 bases). The germline gives CDR1 LNHNV, CDR2 YYDKDF (reference sequence). The length of the CDR3 is 15 residues. Deletions cut 5 bases from V and 0 bases from J, with 11 bases between. CDR3 nucleotide sequence: TGTGCCACCAGCTCTGGGACGGTTAGCAATCAGCCCCAGCATTTT. Translation: CATSSGTVSNQPQHF.

The chain couples TRBV19 to TRBJ2-1, with 7 bases lining up with TRBD2. V lost 6 bases, J lost 2 bases, and 13 bases stayed unmatched. CDR1 and CDR2 from the germline V gene are LNHDA and SQIVND (reference sequence). This CDR3 comprises 17 residues. The CDR3 DNA is TGTGCCAGTAGAACCAGCCGCAGCGGGGAACCCTACAATGAGCAGTTCTTC. Translation: CASRTSRSGEPYNEQFF.

J is TRBJ1-1 and V is TRBV9; D not resolved. The germline V gene encodes CDR1 SGDLS and CDR2 YYNGEE. The V end lost 3 bases, the J end lost 7 bases, and 22 bases lay between the germline ends. The CDR3 has 16 amino acids. The CDR3 is CASSDSYTEIPNEAFF. The CDR3 DNA reads TGTGCCAGCAGCGACTCGTACACAGAGATTCCTAATGAAGCTTTCTTT. The full variable domain, rest sourced from reference TRBV9 and TRBJ1-1, is DSGVTQTPKHLITATGQRVTLRCSPRSGDLSVYWYQQSLDQGLQFLIQYYNGEERAKGNILERFSAQQFPDLHSELNLSSLELGDSALYFCASSDSYTEIPNEAFFGQGTRLTVV.

The rearrangement links TRBV27 to TRBJ2-5; D might be TRBD1 (5 bases). Trimming pared 4 bases from V and 0 bases from J, leaving 12 bases between. Per germline, CDR1 MNHEY and CDR2 SMNVEV (reference sequence). The CDR3 runs to 15 residues. The CDR3 region has the DNA TGTGCCAGCAGTTGGGGCAGAGAGTACCAAGAGACCCAGTACTTC. Translation gives CASSWGREYQETQYF.

This chain links TRBV27 with TRBJ2-7; D possibly corresponds to TRBD2 (6 bases). Trimming shortened V by 2 bases and J by 6 bases, and 14 bases separated the two germline ends. Germline V gene sequence: CDR1 MNHEY, CDR2 SMNVEV (reference sequence). The CDR3 extends over 14 amino acids. The CDR3 loop reads CASSLLGSSGEQYF. In nucleotides, the CDR3 is TGTGCCAGCAGTTTACTCGGGAGTTCGGGCGAGCAGTACTTC.

V and J are TRBV9 and TRBJ1-4; D is unresolved. This CDR3 has 14 residues. Per the germline V gene, CDR1 is SGDLS and CDR2 is YYNGEE. V was shortened by 0 bases and J by 8 bases, with 11 bases between the two germline ends. CDR3 loop: CASSVDPLPEKLFF. CDR3 DNA: TGTGCCAGCAGCGTAGATCCCCTCCCGGAAAAACTGTTTTTT. Looking up the rest from reference TRBV9 and TRBJ1-4 gives the full variable domain: DSGVTQTPKHLITATGQRVTLRCSPRSGDLSVYWYQQSLDQGLQFLIQYYNGEERAKGNILERFSAQQFPDLHSELNLSSLELGDSALYFCASSVDPLPEKLFFGSGTQLSVL.